This TCR beta chain was recovered during a study of blood T cell repertoires in COVID-19. Turning to the study itself: T cells, B-cell-depleted T cells, or PBMCs provided the cDNA or gDNA that served as material.

The assay was immunoSEQ multiplex PCR, and TCRdb's table has in-frame clones only and misses some. The sample has some 52,000 clones; roughly nine tenths are singletons. The CDR3 has 14 residues. The V gene lost 6 bases and the J gene lost 7 bases, with 18 bases spanning the gap. Per the germline V gene, CDR1 is MNHEY and CDR2 is SVGEGT. The chain uses TRBV6-2 or TRBV6-3 and TRBJ1-2; D unclear. Sequenced input: peripheral blood. The clonotype originates from a man aged 60 to 69 with active COVID-19. The CDR3 region has the DNA TGTGCCAGCAGCGTCCAACGGCGGGTTCGTGGCTACACCTTC. It is translated as CASSVQRRVRGYTF.